The sequence of this T cell receptor beta chain was determined in a study of monozygotic twins with inflammatory bowel disease (dated by TCRdb to about 2019). Background on the whole study: A total of some 30 monozygotic twin pairs were included in the full study, comprising nine German pairs (four IBD-concordant, five IBD-discordant) and 19 IBD-discordant Danish pairs. The search for disease-associated traits relied mainly on comparing IBD patients with their genetically identical healthy co-twins within discordant pairs. Each individual had, on average, about 151 000 unique TCRalpha sequences and 181 000 unique TCRbeta sequences available for analysis.

From each donor, a roughly 2.6 ml peripheral blood sample was collected into PAXgene tubes and stored at -80 degrees C. Without any T cell sorting, total RNA was extracted from whole blood using the PAXgene blood miRNA kit on an automated QIAcube. Deep TCRalpha and TCRbeta repertoire profiling with unique molecular barcoding was performed on peripheral blood of monozygotic twin pairs concordant or discordant for inflammatory bowel disease. Smoking habits were recorded for all twin pairs, with individuals classified as current, former or never smokers. The CDR3 holds 15 amino acids from the cysteine to the phenylalanine. Nucleotide data are not available. As encoded in the germline V gene, CDR1 is SGDLS while CDR2 is YYNGEE. Summary of the overall study and its limitations: Fewer clonotypes were shared with other individuals by IBD patients than by healthy twins, most markedly in patients showing signs of disease activity. Because patients were on differing immunosuppressive treatments, the repertoires may have picked up extra background noise and inter-individual variability. Different T cell subtypes could not be distinguished in the analysis. No difference in repertoire similarity was observed between concordant and discordant twins, possibly owing to limited statistical power. The results gave no support for a single strong signal or clonotype linked to IBD. TCRbeta repertoire diversity, by inverse Simpson index, was decreased in IBD patients compared with their healthy co-twins.

The library was prepared using 5' RACE. Each TCR library was prepared from about 3,400 ng of total RNA. For each sample, cDNA synthesis with SMARTScribe reverse transcriptase was split into eight separate reactions. During cDNA synthesis, template switching introduced unique molecular identifiers that contained a 6-nucleotide sample barcode. TCRalpha and TCRbeta cDNA was amplified by two nested PCRs of 16 and 9 cycles, with bead purification after each PCR. Before amplification, the cDNA was both treated with uracil DNA-glycosylase and purified with the QIAquick PCR purification kit. The second PCR was the step at which Illumina TruSeq-compatible adapters and sample-specific barcodes were added. Library quality and concentration were checked on TapeStation and Qubit, and libraries were pooled at around 5 ng each. Pooled libraries were sequenced on an Illumina HiSeq2500 single-index Rapid Run with 2 x 100 bp reads and custom sequencing primers. Concerning the study's data processing: UMI-based consensus assembly with MiGEC version 1.2.6 was used to correct PCR and sequencing errors. MiXCR version 2.1.1 was used for V(D)J alignment, clonotype assembly and CDR3 extraction. Normalisation of gene usage, clonotype sharing and MAIT/NKT TCR abundance was achieved by analysing the top 1000, 10 000 and 20 000 clonotypes per sample. Diversity was computed as the inverse Simpson index with the vegan R package after downsampling to 27 000 UMIs. Paired Mann-Whitney U tests were applied to discordant twin pairs, and Benjamini-Hochberg correction was used for multiple testing. Once TCRdb had reprocessed the reads, it stored one entry per CDR3 protein sequence and supplied no DNA. TCRdb, rather than the study authors, made the V and J calls. The sample table on file contains around 140,000 distinct CDR3 sequences. Of the sample, 0.95% to 1.5% falls within the top ten clones.

Comment on this clonotype: Which antigen it targets is not known.

This chain joins TRBV9 to TRBJ2-7; absent DNA, TCRdb's TRBD1 call cannot be checked. This sequence was found in a human donor with ulcerative colitis or Crohn's disease, or a healthy co-twin of an affected twin (not recorded which). The source material was blood. The CDR3: CASSVGWGSTYEQYF.